This T cell receptor (beta chain) was profiled in a study of blood T cell repertoires in COVID-19. The data were produced by immunoSEQ multiplex PCR, yet TCRdb's version contains in-frame clones alone and is incomplete. The sample records under 300,000 clones, 80% to 90% being singletons. The CDR3 runs 15 residues. Trimming removed 1 base from V and 9 bases from J, with 13 bases in between. Germline V CDR1 and CDR2: SNHLY, FYNNEI. This chain joins TRBV2 and TRBJ1-6, with D possibly being TRBD1 (6 bases). The receptor's source is a man aged 80 or over with acute or convalescent COVID-19. The sequencing sample was made of peripheral blood. The CDR3 bases are TGTGCCAGCAGTGAAGGGACAGCAGAGGGTTCACCCCTCCACTTT. This codes for CASSEGTAEGSPLHF.